The clone carrying this TCR beta chain was counted only a few times. What it binds is not known. Clones were sequenced by immunoSEQ multiplex PCR, and TCRdb holds only the in-frame ones, with some missing. The sample includes approximately 60,000 clones, over 70% of them seen just once. The data originate from a study of T cell responses to AZD1222 COVID-19 vaccine. Study context: Second-dose intervals near 4 or 12 weeks were combined.

V lost 7 bases, J lost 6 bases, and 8 bases stayed unmatched. The length of the CDR3 is 13 residues. CDR1 is SGHRS, CDR2 YFSETQ, per germline. Whole-study findings and limits: Clonal diversity was possibly underestimated, and white British individuals and females predominated among donors. Increases in Spike-specific TCR breadth and depth were seen after two AZD1222 doses. CD4 TCRs covered the whole spike, strongest at regions 160-218 and 743-854.

This receptor was taken from an adult in good health. The chain links TRBV5-1 to TRBJ2-7, with 9 bases matching TRBD1. The sequencing used peripheral blood, collected on day 0 of AZD1222 vaccination. CDR3 coding DNA: TGCGCCAGCCGGACAGGGGCGATGGGCGAGCAGTACTTC. Its protein product is CASRTGAMGEQYF.